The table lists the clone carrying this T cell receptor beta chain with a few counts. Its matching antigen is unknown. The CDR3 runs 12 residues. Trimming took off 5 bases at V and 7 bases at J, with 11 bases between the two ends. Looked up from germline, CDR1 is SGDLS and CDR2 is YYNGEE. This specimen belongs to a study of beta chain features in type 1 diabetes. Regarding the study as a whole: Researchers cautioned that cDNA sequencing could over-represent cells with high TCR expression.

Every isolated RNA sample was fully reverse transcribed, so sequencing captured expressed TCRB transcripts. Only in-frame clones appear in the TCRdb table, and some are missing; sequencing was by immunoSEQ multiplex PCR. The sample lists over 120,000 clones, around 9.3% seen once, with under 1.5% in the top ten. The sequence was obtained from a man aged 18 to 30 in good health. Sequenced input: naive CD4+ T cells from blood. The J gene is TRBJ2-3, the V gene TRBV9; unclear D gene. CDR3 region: CASSTSLNTQYF. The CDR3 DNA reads TGTGCCAGCAGTACCTCACTTAATACGCAGTATTTT.